The 27 T cell receptor beta chains in this list originate from one sample, sequenced in a study of blood T cell repertoires in COVID-19. Clones were read by immunoSEQ multiplex PCR, and TCRdb kept only the in-frame ones, dropping some. The sample comprises just over 300,000 clones, 70% to 90% of which are singletons, and under 2.5% rests with the top ten. The sample was PBMCs or T cells enriched from blood (not recorded which). These TCRs come from a young man who had recovered from COVID-19.

The chain joins TRBV4-3 to TRBJ1-6; D perhaps matches TRBD1 (5 bases). The germline V gene encodes CDR1 LGHNA and CDR2 YSLEER. The CDR3 runs 14 residues. Trimming removed 1 base from V and 7 bases from J, with 8 bases in between. The CDR3, as DNA: TGCGCCAGCAGCCAAGGTCAGGGAAATTCACCCCTCCACTTT. It specifies CASSQGQGNSPLHF.

The rearrangement uses TRBV6-1 and TRBJ1-4; TRBD1 aligns across 9 bases. With 1 base clipped from V and 7 bases from J, the junction kept 4 bases outside the gene matches. The CDR3 totals 15 residues. The V gene's germline CDR1 is MNHNS and CDR2 SASEGT. As DNA, the CDR3 is TGTGCCAGCAGTGAAGGACAGGGGGGCGGTGAAAAACTGTTTTTT. It is translated as CASSEGQGGGEKLFF.

This sequence joins TRBV2 and TRBJ1-2, with D perhaps matching TRBD1 (6 bases). The V end was cut by 6 bases, the J end by 2 bases, with 10 bases between. Germline-derived CDR1 and CDR2 are SNHLY and FYNNEI. This CDR3 has 13 residues. The CDR3, as DNA: TGTGCCAGCAGCAGGACAGAGAACTATGGCTACACCTTC. As protein: CASSRTENYGYTF.

V is TRBV10-2 and J is TRBJ1-5; 7 positions match TRBD1. The CDR3 has 15 residues. The J segment lost 4 bases and the V segment lost 6 bases, leaving 9 bases of the junction unmatched. Germline CDR1 WSHSY, CDR2 SAAADI. CDR3 residues: CASSQTGTVNQPQHF. The CDR3 region has the DNA TGCGCCAGCAGCCAGACCGGGACAGTTAATCAGCCCCAGCATTTT.

CDR3 residues: CASSLHITSYEQYF. The CDR3 bases are TGTGCCAGCAGCCTCCACATCACCTCCTACGAGCAGTACTTC. The chain is built from TRBV27 and TRBJ2-7; D is undetermined. With 6 bases removed from V and 0 bases from J, the gap between germline ends came to 12 bases. CDR1 is MNHEY and CDR2 is SMNVEV in the germline V gene (reference sequence). The CDR3 covers 14 residues.

This clone was counted only a few times. The chain employs TRBV2 and TRBJ1-6, with D possibly being TRBD1 (6 bases). The CDR3 is made up of 15 amino acids. Germline CDR1 reads SNHLY; CDR2 reads FYNNEI. The V gene lost 6 bases and the J gene lost 9 bases, with 18 bases spanning the gap. The CDR3 reads CASREFTGSASPLHF. CDR3 DNA sequence: TGTGCCAGCAGGGAATTCACAGGGTCGGCTTCACCCCTCCACTTT.

J is TRBJ1-3 and V is TRBV6-5; 7 nucleotides line up with TRBD1. V shed 6 bases, J shed 3 bases, and the junction held 5 bases outside the gene matches. Germline CDR1 MNHEY, CDR2 SVGAGI. CDR3 length: 14 amino acids. The CDR3 sequence: CASSRGQYGNTIYF. CDR3 nucleotides: TGTGCCAGCAGCCGGGGACAGTATGGAAACACCATATATTTT.

The gene calls are TRBV7-2 and TRBJ2-5; 11 bases agree with TRBD2. The germline V gene has CDR1 SGHTA and CDR2 FQGNSA. Losses at the gene ends were 8 bases for V and 9 bases for J; bases not matched to a gene: 5. This CDR3 region has 12 residues. The CDR3 here is CASATSGGAQYF. The CDR3, as DNA: TGTGCCAGCGCTACTAGCGGGGGTGCCCAGTACTTC. The full variable domain, in which reference TRBV7-2 and TRBJ2-5 provide the parts outside the CDR3, is GAGVSQSPSNKVTEKGKDVELRCDPISGHTALYWYRQSLGQGLEFLIYFQGNSAPDKSGLPSDRFSAERTGGSVSTLTIQRTQQEDSAVYLCASATSGGAQYFGPGTRLLVL.

There are many counts of this clone. The chain employs TRBV2 and TRBJ2-1, with 7 bases fitting TRBD2. The germline V gene encodes CDR1 SNHLY and CDR2 FYNNEI. This CDR3 spans 14 amino acids. Germline trimming cut 5 bases from V and 8 bases from J; bases unmatched to any gene: 9. Here the CDR3 reads CASSPLVGRDEQFF. In DNA, the CDR3 is TGTGCCAGCAGTCCACTCGTGGGGAGGGATGAGCAGTTCTTC.

The chain has TRBV18 and TRBJ1-2, with 8 bases that match TRBD1. Per the germline V gene, CDR1 is KGHSH and CDR2 is LQKENI. The V gene end was trimmed by 0 bases and the J gene end by 9 bases; junction bases not matched to a gene: 9. This CDR3 comprises 15 residues. The CDR3: CASSPPQGALTRYTF. The CDR3 coding sequence is TGTGCCAGCTCACCACCGCAGGGGGCACTAACCCGCTACACCTTC.

The chain joins TRBV9 to TRBJ1-2; D is uncertain. Trimming took off 2 bases at V and 8 bases at J, with 19 bases between the two ends. CDR1 SGDLS and CDR2 YYNGEE come from the germline V gene. The CDR3 is 15 amino acids. DNA for the CDR3: TGTGCCAGCAGCGTCAGTACTCCGGCACAGAAGGGCTACACCTTC. Amino acid sequence: CASSVSTPAQKGYTF.

This clone appeared once. The chain employs TRBV6-5 and TRBJ1-1, with D perhaps TRBD1 (6 bases). The germline gives CDR1 MNHEY, CDR2 SVGAGI. Trimming removed 6 bases at V and 3 bases at J, with 14 bases between. The CDR3 spans 14 residues. The CDR3 region has the DNA TGTGCCAGCAGGTCCCGGGACACATACACTGAAGCTTTCTTT. This codes for CASRSRDTYTEAFF.

The chain recombines TRBV19 with TRBJ1-1; D remains unclear. The germline V and J ends were trimmed by 2 bases and 4 bases, with 14 bases remaining between them. CDR1 LNHDA and CDR2 SQIVND come from the germline V gene (reference sequence). The CDR3 runs 15 residues. The CDR3 region has the DNA TGTGCCAGTAGTATATTCGGGATTTCTCTCACTGAAGCTTTCTTT. As protein: CASSIFGISLTEAFF.

The chain carries TRBV5-1 and TRBJ1-5; 9 nucleotides agree with TRBD1. Trimming cost V 4 bases and J 7 bases; bases outside gene matches: 9. CDR3 size: 15 residues. Germline CDR1 and CDR2: SGHRS and YFSETQ. The CDR3 DNA follows: TGCGCCAGCAGCACCGGGACAGGGATAAACCAGCCCCAGCATTTT. As protein: CASSTGTGINQPQHF.

This rearrangement joins TRBV6-4 to TRBJ1-2; D is possibly TRBD1 (6 bases). V dropped 6 bases and J dropped 5 bases, with 13 bases sitting between them. CDR3 length equals 13 residues. The V gene's germline CDR1 is MRHNA and CDR2 SNTAGT. The CDR3 DNA sequence: TGTGCCAGCAGACACAGGGATGTTTATGGCTACACCTTC. Protein: CASRHRDVYGYTF.

The chain uses TRBV27 and TRBJ1-6, with 7 nucleotides matching TRBD1. Germline V gene lookup returns CDR1 MNHEY and CDR2 SMNVEV (reference sequence). Trimming took 6 bases from V and 1 from J; bases not matched to a gene: 9. This CDR3 has 17 amino acids. Here the CDR3 reads CASSLGQVGSYNSPLHF. The CDR3 DNA sequence: TGTGCCAGCAGCCTTGGACAGGTGGGGTCCTATAATTCACCCCTCCACTTT.

V gene TRBV30 combines with J gene TRBJ1-1; D may be TRBD1 (5 bases). The CDR3 consists of 12 residues. Trimming left V 0 bases short and J 7 bases short, with 9 bases between. The germline V gene encodes CDR1 GTSNPN and CDR2 SVGIG (reference sequence). Written as DNA, the CDR3 is TGTGCCTGGAGTGTGGGGGGGGGTGAAGCTTTCTTT. Protein: CAWSVGGGEAFF.

The chain joins TRBV30 to TRBJ1-1; D is perhaps TRBD1 (5 bases). The CDR3 is 15 amino acids. The germline gives CDR1 GTSNPN, CDR2 SVGIG (reference sequence). The V gene lost 4 bases and the J gene lost 1 base, with 16 bases spanning the gap. The CDR3 region has the DNA TGTGCCTGGATAGAATGGAGGGGAAGGAACACTGAAGCTTTCTTT. Amino acids: CAWIEWRGRNTEAFF.

Worth noting for this clone: An end of the junction differs from the germline gene, which may be a read error. The chain's CDR3 is CAWSARTGTGAFF. DNA of the CDR3: TGTGCCTGGAGTGCGCGGACCGGGACTGGAGCTTTCTTT. This chain uses TRBV30 with TRBJ1-1; maybe TRBD1 (5 bases). The CDR3 loop spans 13 amino acids. Germline CDR1 reads GTSNPN; CDR2 reads SVGIG (reference sequence).

The count of this clone is one. This chain connects TRBV14 to TRBJ2-3, with D possibly matching TRBD2 (5 bases). The CDR3 runs 14 residues. Between the trimmed V and J ends, which lost 4 bases and 3 bases, there was a span of 11 bases. Germline V gene data show CDR1 as SGHDN and CDR2 as FVKESK. CDR3 coding DNA: TGTGCCAGCAGCCCGCTTCGGGGTACAGATACGCAGTATTTT. Encoded protein: CASSPLRGTDTQYF.

The J gene is TRBJ1-4, the V gene TRBV7-9; perhaps TRBD1 as D (5 bases). The CDR3 is made up of 12 amino acids. Germline V gene data show CDR1 as SEHNR and CDR2 as FQNEAQ (reference sequence). Trimming pared 5 bases from V and 11 bases from J, leaving 12 bases between. The CDR3 region has the DNA TGTGCCAGCAGCAAGGGGTTTACCAAACTGTTTTTT. As protein: CASSKGFTKLFF.

The chain carries TRBV19 and TRBJ2-3, with 8 bases matching TRBD2. Losses at the gene ends were 0 bases for V and 10 bases for J; bases not matched to a gene: 3. Germline V gene data show CDR1 as LNHDA and CDR2 as SQIVND (reference sequence). This CDR3 has 13 amino acids. The CDR3 is CASSIEGGLAQYF. The CDR3, as DNA: TGTGCCAGTAGTATAGAGGGGGGACTAGCGCAGTATTTT.

This chain joins TRBV5-8 and TRBJ1-1; TRBD1 is a possible D gene (5 bases). The CDR3 covers 13 residues. Germline CDR1 reads SGHTS; CDR2 reads YDEGEE. Trimming cost V 6 bases and J 1 base, with 10 bases left between them. CDR3 nucleotides: TGTGCCAGCAACCTCGGGGGGAACACTGAAGCTTTCTTT. Protein product: CASNLGGNTEAFF. The full variable domain, rest sourced from reference TRBV5-8 and TRBJ1-1, is EAGVTQSPTHLIKTRGQQATLRCSPISGHTSVYWYQQALGLGLQFLLWYDEGEERNRGNFPPRFSGRQFPNYSSELNVNALELEDSALYLCASNLGGNTEAFFGQGTRLTVV.

In nucleotides, the CDR3 is TGTGCCATCAGTGAGTCGCGGGGATTTAATGAAAAACTGTTTTTT. Residues: CAISESRGFNEKLFF. V and J are TRBV10-3 and TRBJ1-4; D gene ambiguous. The CDR3 length is 15 residues. In germline, CDR1 is ENHRY, CDR2 SYGVKD. The V end lost 0 bases, the J end lost 4 bases, and 9 bases lay between the germline ends.

The genes are TRBV20-1 and TRBJ2-7, with a weak D call TRBD2 (5 bases). Trimming shortened V by 3 bases and J by 3 bases, and 12 bases separated the two germline ends. The CDR3 loop spans 13 amino acids. Germline loops: CDR1 DFQATT, CDR2 SNEGSKA (reference sequence). Written as DNA, the CDR3 is TGCAGTGCTAGTTCGACTATTAACTACGAGCAGTACTTC. This gives the protein CSASSTINYEQYF.

V is TRBV7-9 and J is TRBJ2-7; D may be TRBD1 (6 bases). The CDR3 runs 14 residues. V was pared by 5 bases and J by 0 bases, with 11 bases between. Germline V gene lookup returns CDR1 SEHNR and CDR2 FQNEAQ (reference sequence). CDR3 DNA: TGTGCCAGCAGCATGGACAGTATCTCCTACGAGCAGTACTTC. Translated: CASSMDSISYEQYF.

The table lists this clone with a count of one. J is TRBJ2-2 and V is TRBV14, with D uncertain. Trimming cost V 1 base and J 5 bases, with 8 bases left between them. The CDR3 is 14 residues long. CDR1 is SGHDN, CDR2 FVKESK, per germline. The CDR3 nucleotides read TGTGCCAGCAGCCAAGCCCCCAGAACCGGGGAGCTGTTTTTT. Residues: CASSQAPRTGELFF.